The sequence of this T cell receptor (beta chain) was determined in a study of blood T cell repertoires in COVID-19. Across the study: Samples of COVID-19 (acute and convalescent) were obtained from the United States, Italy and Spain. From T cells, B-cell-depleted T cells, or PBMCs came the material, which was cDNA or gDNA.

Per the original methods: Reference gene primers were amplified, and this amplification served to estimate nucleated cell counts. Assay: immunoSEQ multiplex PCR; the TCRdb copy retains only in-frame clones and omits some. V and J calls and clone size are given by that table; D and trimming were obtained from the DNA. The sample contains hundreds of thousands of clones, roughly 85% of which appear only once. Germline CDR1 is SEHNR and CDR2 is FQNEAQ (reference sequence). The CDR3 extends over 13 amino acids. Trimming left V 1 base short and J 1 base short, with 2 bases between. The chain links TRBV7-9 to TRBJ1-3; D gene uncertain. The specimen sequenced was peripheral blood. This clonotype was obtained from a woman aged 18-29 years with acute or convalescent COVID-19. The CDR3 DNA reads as TGTGCCAGCAGCTTAGTATCTGGAAACACCATATATTTT. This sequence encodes CASSLVSGNTIYF.